The present entry profiles one TCR beta chain with its context. Its antigen is not known. The V gene's germline CDR1 is SGHNT and CDR2 YYREEE (reference sequence). The CDR3 runs 15 residues. Trimming shortened V by 0 bases and J by 7 bases, and 16 bases separated the two germline ends. This entry belongs to a study of cytomegalovirus exposure and HLA in healthy donors. The PCR used 60 Vbeta and 13 Jbeta primers. In the authors' methods: Later reanalysis found 60 million to 90 million unique TCR beta chains, about 10 million of them shared. Assay used: immunoSEQ multiplex PCR; TCRdb lists only in-frame clones, some missing. That table supplies the V and J calls and clone size; D and trimming were determined from the DNA. The sample shows approximately 70,000 clones, approximately 70% of them seen only once. Study results and caveats: In presence/absence analyses, roughly uniform sequencing depth across donors was assumed. Among TCR beta chains, those listed as cytomegalovirus-associated numbered over 150. A later analysis linked a missense variant in DCLRE1C to the trimming of TCR beta V and J genes.

This clonotype was obtained from a male donor in good health and CMV-seropositive. This rearrangement joins TRBV5-4 to TRBJ1-2; TRBD1 is a possible D gene (5 bases). Specimen: PBMCs. CDR3 nucleotide sequence: TGTGCCAGCAGCTTGGGCTACGGTCAGGGAGGTGGCTACACCTTC. Protein sequence: CASSLGYGQGGGYTF.